The 8 T cell receptor beta chains below come from one sample, sequenced in a study of T-cell memory formation after mild COVID-19. MiXCR, run by TCRdb on the 5' RACE reads, gives a single entry per CDR3 protein. The table includes about 470,000 distinct CDR3 sequences, about 20% detected once. The sample comprised PBMCs or a T cell subset sorted from them (not recorded which). The receptor source for this set is an adult woman who had mild COVID-19 (a few samples of this study predate the infection). Cell type and time point are not known.

The CDR3 nucleotides read TGCAGTGCTAGCCCTCTAGCGGGGGGTTATGAGCAGTTCTTC. As protein: CSASPLAGGYEQFF. The J gene is TRBJ2-1, the V gene TRBV20-1, with TRBD2 identical over 11 bases. The CDR3 loop spans 14 amino acids. The germline CDR1 and CDR2 sequences are DFQATT and SNEGSKA (reference sequence). Trimming cost V 3 bases and J 8 bases; bases outside gene matches: 6.

This clonotype was recorded a few times. The chain uses TRBV10-3 and TRBJ2-7, with 11 bases identical to TRBD2. The trim removed 0 bases at V and 5 bases at J, leaving 9 bases unmatched. The germline V gene encodes CDR1 ENHRY and CDR2 SYGVKD. The CDR3 runs 17 residues. The CDR3, as DNA: TGTGCCATCAGTGAGTCGATAAGTACTAGCGGGAGAGACGAGCAGTACTTC. Translation gives CAISESISTSGRDEQYF.

J is TRBJ1-3 and V is TRBV3-1; the D gene is possibly TRBD1 (5 bases). With 1 base removed from V and 4 bases from J, the gap between germline ends came to 20 bases. This CDR3 comprises 18 residues. Germline CDR1 reads LGHDT; CDR2 reads YNNKEL (reference sequence). CDR3 bases: TGTGCCAGCAGCCAAGCGGGACCCAGGCTTTCGGAAGGAAACACCATATATTTT. Protein product: CASSQAGPRLSEGNTIYF.

This rearrangement joins TRBV7-2 to TRBJ1-2; 7 bases are a match to TRBD1. The CDR3 runs to 14 residues. V shed 5 bases and J 2 bases; nucleotides not matched to a gene: 5. The germline V gene encodes CDR1 SGHTA and CDR2 FQGNSA. The CDR3 DNA sequence: TGTGCCAGCAGCCCCTTGACAGGGAACTATGGCTACACCTTC. Its protein is CASSPLTGNYGYTF.

This clonotype came up a few times. The chain links TRBV7-9 to TRBJ2-7; tentatively, D is TRBD2 (5 bases). V lost 5 bases to trimming and J lost 3 bases, with 20 bases between them. The CDR3 totals 16 residues. Germline V gene lookup returns CDR1 SEHNR and CDR2 FQNEAQ (reference sequence). The CDR3 DNA sequence: TGTGCCAGCAGCCCCCCCGGCGGGCAGCTCCTCTACGAGCAGTACTTC. It yields the protein CASSPPGGQLLYEQYF. Variable domain in full (rest from reference TRBV7-9 and TRBJ2-7): DTGVSQNPRHKITKRGQNVTFRCDPISEHNRLYWYRQTLGQGPEFLTYFQNEAQLEKSRLLSDRFSAERPKGSFSTLEIQRTEQGDSAMYLCASSPPGGQLLYEQYFGPGTRLTVT.

In this sample, this clonotype turned up a few times. The rearrangement joins TRBV29-1 to TRBJ2-7; 9 bases fit TRBD2. Trimming took 2 bases from V and 4 from J; bases not matched to a gene: 12. The CDR3 is 16 residues long. Per germline, CDR1 SQVTM and CDR2 ANQGSEA. The CDR3 DNA reads TGCAGCGTTGAAAGTGGGCTTAGCGGGGGTGGGTACGAGCAGTACTTC. This codes for CSVESGLSGGGYEQYF.

This clonotype was counted a few times. V and J are TRBV24-1 and TRBJ2-1; D unresolved. Germline lookup yields CDR1 KGHDR and CDR2 SFDVKD. With 1 base removed from V and 5 bases from J, the gap between germline ends came to 5 bases. The CDR3 spans 13 residues. The CDR3 DNA is TGTGCCACCAGTGATTTAAGGGACAATGAGCAGTTCTTC. Encoded protein: CATSDLRDNEQFF.

This clonotype was observed a handful of times. The chain links TRBV7-9 to TRBJ2-3; 7 positions agree with TRBD1. Germline CDR1 reads SEHNR; CDR2 reads FQNEAQ (reference sequence). V shed 1 base, J shed 4 bases, and the junction held 8 bases outside the gene matches. The CDR3 has 16 amino acids. CDR3 nucleotides: TGTGCCAGCAGCTTAGTCGTAGGGGGCGCCGCAGATACGCAGTATTTT. This codes for CASSLVVGGAADTQYF.